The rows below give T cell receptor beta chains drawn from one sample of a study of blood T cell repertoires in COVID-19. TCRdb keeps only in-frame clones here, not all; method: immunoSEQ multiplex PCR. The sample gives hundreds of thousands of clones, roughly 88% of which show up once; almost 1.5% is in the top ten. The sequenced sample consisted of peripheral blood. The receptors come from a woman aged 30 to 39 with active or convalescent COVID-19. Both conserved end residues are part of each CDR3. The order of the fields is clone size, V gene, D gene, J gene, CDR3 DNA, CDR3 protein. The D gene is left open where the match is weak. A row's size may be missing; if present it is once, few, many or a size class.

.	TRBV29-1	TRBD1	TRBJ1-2	TGCAGCGTTGATGTGTCCGGGCAGGGGGATGGCTACACCTTC	CSVDVSGQGDGYTF
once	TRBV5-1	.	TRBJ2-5	TGCGCCAGCAGCTTGCGCGCTTCCTCTGAAGAGACCCAGTACTTC	CASSLRASSEETQYF
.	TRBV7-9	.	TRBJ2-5	TGTGCCAGCAGCTTAGGATCGGGCAGGGCGGAGACCCAGTACTTC	CASSLGSGRAETQYF
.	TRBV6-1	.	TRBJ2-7	TGTGCCAGCAGTGAAGCCAGTCCCAATAACTACGAGCAGTACTTC	CASSEASPNNYEQYF
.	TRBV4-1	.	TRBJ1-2	TGCGCCAGCAGCCAAGATAAACAGGGAGGGTTTAACTATGGCTACACCTTC	CASSQDKQGGFNYGYTF
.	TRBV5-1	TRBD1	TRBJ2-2	TGCGCCAGCAGCTTGGCCGGGACAGGGGGTACCGGGGAGCTGTTTTTT	CASSLAGTGGTGELFF
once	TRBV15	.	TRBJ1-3	TGTGCCACCAGCAGGGACAGCTCGACGGGAAACACCATATATTTT	CATSRDSSTGNTIYF
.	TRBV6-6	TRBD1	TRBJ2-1	TGTGCCAGCAGTTACTCGGTGAAGGGGGCGTATGAGCAGTTCTTC	CASSYSVKGAYEQFF
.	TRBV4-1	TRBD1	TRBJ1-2	TGCGCCAGCAGCCAGCTTGGACAGGGGGCGCCTGGCTACACCTTC	CASSQLGQGAPGYTF
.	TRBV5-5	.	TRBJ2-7	TGTGCCAGCAGCTTGGTAGGACAGCGCTCCTACGAGCAGTACTTC	CASSLVGQRSYEQYF
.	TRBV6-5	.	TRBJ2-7	TGTGCCAGCACCAAGACGGGACTGGGACTTTACGAGCAGTACTTC	CASTKTGLGLYEQYF
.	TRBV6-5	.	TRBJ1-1	TGTGCCAGCAGGACTACAGATACGCAAGCTTTCTTT	CASRTTDTQAFF
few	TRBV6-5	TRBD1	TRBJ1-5	TGTGCCAGCAGTTGGGACAGGGGGAATCAGCCCCAGCATTTT	CASSWDRGNQPQHF
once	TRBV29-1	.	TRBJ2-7	TGCAGCGTTGTAGGGGCCAGGGCCTACGAGCAGTACTTC	CSVVGARAYEQYF
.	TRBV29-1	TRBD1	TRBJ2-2	TGCAGCGTTAAGGACAGGAGGAACACCGGGGAGCTGTTTTTT	CSVKDRRNTGELFF
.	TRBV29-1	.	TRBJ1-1	TGCAGCGGCGAGCGGGGGGTTGGAAAAGAAGCTTTCTTT	CSGERGVGKEAFF
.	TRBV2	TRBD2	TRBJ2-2	TGTGCCAGCAGTGTCCCCGGGAGCGGGAGGAACACCGGGGAGCTGTTTTTT	CASSVPGSGRNTGELFF
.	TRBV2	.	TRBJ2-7	TGTGCAAGTCGCCGGGATTCCTACGAGCAGTACTTC	CASRRDSYEQYF
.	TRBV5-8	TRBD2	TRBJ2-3	TGTGCCAGCAGCTCGGGGACTAGCGGGGCAGATACGCAGTATTTT	CASSSGTSGADTQYF
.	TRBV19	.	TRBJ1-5	TGTGCCAGTACTGACAACAGCAATCAGCCCCAGCATTTT	CASTDNSNQPQHF
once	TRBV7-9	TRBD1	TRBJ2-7	TGTGCCAGCAGCGACAGGAATGACAGGGCCTTCTCCTACGAGCAGTACTTC	CASSDRNDRAFSYEQYF
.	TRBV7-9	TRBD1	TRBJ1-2	TGTGCCAGCTTGACAGGGCGACTAGGCTACACCTTC	CASLTGRLGYTF
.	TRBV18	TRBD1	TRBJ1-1	TGTGCCAGCTCACCCCTAGACAGGGGAGAGATGAACACTGAAGCTTTCTTT	CASSPLDRGEMNTEAFF
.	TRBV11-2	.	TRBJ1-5	TGTGCCAGCTCTCCCTCGAGCAATCAGCCCCAGCATTTT	CASSPSSNQPQHF
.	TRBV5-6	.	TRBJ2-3	TGTGCCAGCAGCTTCGGGACTGTTACAGATACGCAGTATTTT	CASSFGTVTDTQYF
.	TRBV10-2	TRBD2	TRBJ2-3	TGCGCCAGCAACTTAGCGGGGGGGGTCACAGATACGCAGTATTTT	CASNLAGGVTDTQYF
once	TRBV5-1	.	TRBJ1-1	TGCGCCAGCAGCTTGGATTCGGCAGGGCTGACTGAAGCTTTCTTT	CASSLDSAGLTEAFF
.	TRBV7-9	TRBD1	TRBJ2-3	TGTGCCAGCAGGCCAGGACAGGGGGCCACAGATACGCAGTATTTT	CASRPGQGATDTQYF
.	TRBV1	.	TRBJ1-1	TGCACCAGCAGCCAAGATCCCCGTCAGGGGGCTAACACTGAAGCTTTCTTT	CTSSQDPRQGANTEAFF
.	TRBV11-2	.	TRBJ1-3	TGTGCCAGCAGCTCCTCGGATCGGGGGACTGGAAACACCATATATTTT	CASSSSDRGTGNTIYF
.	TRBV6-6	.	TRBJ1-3	TGTGCCAGCAGTGCCGCAGCGGGATCTGGAAACACCATATATTTT	CASSAAAGSGNTIYF
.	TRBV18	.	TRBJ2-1	TGTGCCAGCTCACCATCAGGGCACAGCTCTGGGCAGTTCTTC	CASSPSGHSSGQFF